The clone carrying this T cell receptor beta chain appeared a few times. Its cognate antigen is unknown. The entry originates in a study of T-cell reconstitution after alpha-beta-depleted transplantation in children. Study outcomes and limitations: It was reported that alpha-beta T cells came from several hundred expanded graft clones (about two months after transplant). Some patients' high day-60 TCRbeta diversity was attributed to recipient cells surviving conditioning. Diversity and T-cell counts at one year after transplant derived mostly from new T cells.

The CDR3 totals 18 residues. The V gene end was trimmed by 1 base and the J gene end by 5 bases; junction bases not matched to a gene: 14. CDR1 and CDR2 from the germline V gene are MNHEY and SMNVEV (reference sequence). TCRbeta library preparation incorporated unique molecular identifiers. TCRdb re-called the PCR reads through MiXCR, storing one row per CDR3 protein. The sample holds about 440,000 distinct CDR3 sequences, approximately 41% seen once. The specimen was PBMCs, collected before TCRalphabeta/CD19-depleted stem cell transplant. The origin of this receptor is a girl aged 2-10 years with aplastic anemia, due to receive a stem cell transplant. This chain joins TRBV27 and TRBJ2-7, with TRBD1 matching 10 bases. Here the CDR3 reads CASSLWRGDRGNTHEQYF. In DNA form, the CDR3 reads TGTGCCAGCAGTTTATGGCGGGGGGACAGGGGCAATACCCACGAGCAGTACTTC.